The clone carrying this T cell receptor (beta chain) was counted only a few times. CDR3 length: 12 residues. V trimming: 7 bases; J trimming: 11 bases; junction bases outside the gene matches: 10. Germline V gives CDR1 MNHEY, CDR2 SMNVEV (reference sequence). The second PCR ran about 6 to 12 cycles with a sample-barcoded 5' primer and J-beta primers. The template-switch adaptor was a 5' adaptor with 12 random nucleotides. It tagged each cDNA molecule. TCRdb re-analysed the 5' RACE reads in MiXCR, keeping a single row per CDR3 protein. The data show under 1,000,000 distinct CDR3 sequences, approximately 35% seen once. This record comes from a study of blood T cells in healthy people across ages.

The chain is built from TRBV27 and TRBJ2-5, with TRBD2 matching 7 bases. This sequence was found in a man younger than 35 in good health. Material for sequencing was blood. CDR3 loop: CASNPPGGEQYF. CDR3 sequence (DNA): TGTGCCAGCAACCCCCCGGGAGGTGAGCAGTACTTC.